The 32 T cell receptor beta chains reported below all come from one sample, sequenced in a study of low-dose radiotherapy and immunotherapy resistance in tumors. First-strand cDNA used TRAV- and TRBV-specific primers, covering alpha and beta chains. With a constant-region primer and a V-primer adapter, TCRs were subjected to approximately 21 PCR cycles of amplification. MiXCR, applied by TCRdb to the reads, yields one record per CDR3 protein. This table has around 13,000 distinct CDR3 sequences, approximately 68% appearing once. Source of these receptors: a human donor with advanced metastatic prostate, ovarian, gallbladder or colorectal cancer (not recorded which). This table probably holds off-target reads from a library built for another chain.

The chain has TRBV3-1 and TRBJ2-3; D call uncertain. The germline gives CDR1 LGHDT, CDR2 YNNKEL (reference sequence). Trimming took 2 bases from V and 3 from J, leaving 3 bases between them. There are 12 residues in the CDR3. The CDR3 coding sequence is TGTGCCAGCAGCCAAATGACAGATACGCAGTATTTT. This codes for CASSQMTDTQYF.

The V call is TRBV11-2, the J call TRBJ2-3; tentative D call: TRBD2 (6 bases). The CDR3 is made up of 15 amino acids. Trimming removed 7 bases at V and 6 bases at J, with 20 bases between. The germline gives CDR1 SGHAT, CDR2 FQNNGV. The CDR3 spells CASKPTGLRWDTQYF. The CDR3 DNA follows: TGTGCCAGCAAACCCACGGGACTCCGGTGGGATACGCAGTATTTT.

The J gene is TRBJ1-2, the V gene TRBV12-3 or TRBV12-4; the D gene is possibly TRBD1 (5 bases). V dropped 7 bases and J dropped 0 bases, with 9 bases sitting between them. This CDR3 comprises 13 residues. CDR3 sequence (DNA): TGTGCCAGCATGTTGACAGCTAACTATGGCTACACCTTC. This translates into CASMLTANYGYTF.

The rearrangement links TRBV5-6 to TRBJ2-7, with D perhaps TRBD2 (5 bases). The V gene's germline CDR1 is SGHDT and CDR2 YYEEEE. The CDR3 spans 14 residues. V gave up 7 bases and J gave up 6 bases, with 20 bases separating them. The chain's CDR3 is CASFGNSVPSEQYF. CDR3 DNA sequence: TGTGCCAGCTTCGGGAACAGCGTCCCTAGCGAGCAGTACTTC.

This chain links TRBV2 with TRBJ2-3, with 7 bases fitting TRBD1. Germline CDR1 SNHLY, CDR2 FYNNEI. Unmatched junction bases numbered 3, after V lost 3 bases and J lost 6 bases. The CDR3 spans 13 residues. The CDR3 DNA is TGTGCCAGCAGTGACGGCAGGGGGGATACGCAGTATTTT. It codes for CASSDGRGDTQYF.

The rearrangement uses TRBV5-1 and TRBJ2-1; 7 bases agree with TRBD2. V dropped 0 bases and J dropped 8; count of bases not matched to a gene: 8. The CDR3 extends over 15 amino acids. Per the germline V gene, CDR1 is SGHRS and CDR2 is YFSETQ. The CDR3 nucleotides are TGCGCCAGCAGCTTGGAAAGGCCCCGGGAGGATGAGCAGTTCTTC. Protein sequence: CASSLERPREDEQFF.

This clonotype was detected only a few times. The chain is built from TRBV5-6 and TRBJ2-7, with 8 bases lining up with TRBD1. V was clipped by 4 bases and J by 1 base; unmatched bases: 4. This CDR3 region has 14 residues. Germline assignment: CDR1 SGHDT and CDR2 YYEEEE. The CDR3 protein is CASSPGTGSYEQYF. The CDR3 bases are TGTGCCAGCAGCCCCGGGACAGGTTCCTACGAGCAGTACTTC.

This clonotype was counted a few times. This chain links TRBV12-3 or TRBV12-4 with TRBJ1-5, with a weak D call TRBD1 (5 bases). This CDR3 spans 13 amino acids. V lost 6 bases and J 5 bases, leaving 11 bases between the germline ends. The CDR3 here is CASSQQADQPQHF. As DNA, the CDR3 is TGTGCCAGCAGCCAACAGGCGGATCAGCCCCAGCATTTT.

This clonotype was picked up a small number of times. This rearrangement joins TRBV6-1 to TRBJ2-5; 7 nucleotides align to TRBD1. The CDR3 loop spans 16 amino acids. With V trimmed by 1 base and J by 5 bases, 10 bases remained unmatched. Germline V lookup: CDR1 MNHNS, CDR2 SASEGT. As DNA, the CDR3 is TGTGCCAGCAGTGAAGAGACAGGGTCAAGGTCGGAGACCCAGTACTTC. It codes for CASSEETGSRSETQYF.

V usage is TRBV6-1 and J usage is TRBJ1-3; D is unresolved. Germline V CDR1 and CDR2: MNHNS, SASEGT. This CDR3 region has 13 residues. V lost 6 bases and J lost 1, with 7 bases in between. Here the CDR3 reads CASSQSSGNTIYF. CDR3 in DNA: TGTGCCAGCAGCCAATCGTCTGGAAACACCATATATTTT.

Here the CDR3 reads CAISTSTDTQYF. DNA of the CDR3: TGTGCCATCAGTACTAGCACAGATACGCAGTATTTT. V is TRBV10-3 and J is TRBJ2-3; D ambiguous. The CDR3 totals 12 residues. V was pared by 5 bases and J by 0 bases, with 3 bases between. Germline CDR1 ENHRY, CDR2 SYGVKD.

The J gene is TRBJ1-1, the V gene TRBV12-3 or TRBV12-4; D might be TRBD1 (6 bases). CDR3 length: 14 amino acids. V was clipped by 4 bases and J by 4 bases, with 13 bases between them. CDR3 bases: TGTGCCAGCAGTTGGACAGTCCGGGTCACTGAAGCTTTCTTT. Translation gives CASSWTVRVTEAFF.

The chain is built from TRBV11-2 and TRBJ2-1; 11 bases line up with TRBD2. CDR3 length equals 15 residues. The V and J ends lost 5 bases and 4 bases, in that order; junction bases with no gene match: 4. Germline V gene lookup returns CDR1 SGHAT and CDR2 FQNNGV. The CDR3 DNA is TGTGCCAGCAGCCAGGGGACTAGCGGATACAATGAGCAGTTCTTC. Translating gives CASSQGTSGYNEQFF.

J is TRBJ2-1 and V is TRBV5-1; 7 nucleotides align to TRBD1. In germline, CDR1 is SGHRS, CDR2 YFSETQ. The CDR3 runs to 17 residues. The junction had 6 bases not matched to a gene; V was cut back by 0 bases and J by 0 bases. The CDR3 protein is CASSLARGQSSYNEQFF. The CDR3 DNA is TGCGCCAGCAGCTTGGCCCGGGGACAGAGCTCCTACAATGAGCAGTTCTTC.

The chain recombines TRBV12-3 or TRBV12-4 with TRBJ1-2; D is perhaps TRBD1 (6 bases). CDR3 length: 14 residues. With 5 bases removed from V and 12 bases from J, the gap between germline ends came to 22 bases. This chain's CDR3 is CASSERGTEGRNTF. In nucleotides, the CDR3 is TGTGCCAGCAGTGAGAGGGGGACCGAGGGGCGTAACACCTTC.

This rearrangement joins TRBV12-3 or TRBV12-4 to TRBJ2-1; 11 bases are shared with TRBD2. This CDR3 has 15 amino acids. Trimming removed 6 bases from V and 9 bases from J; junction bases left unmatched: 10. The CDR3 DNA is TGTGCCAGCAGCTATAGCGGGGGGGCCAGTCTTGAGCAGTTCTTC. Protein product: CASSYSGGASLEQFF.

V usage is TRBV2 and J usage is TRBJ2-6, with D possibly TRBD2 on 5 matching bases. V lost 6 bases and J lost 1, with 10 bases in between. This CDR3 contains 15 residues. CDR1 and CDR2 from the germline V gene are SNHLY and FYNNEI. CDR3 sequence (DNA): TGTGCCAGCAGATATGAGCGGTCTGGGGCCAACGTCCTGACTTTC. Protein: CASRYERSGANVLTF.

The V and J genes are TRBV7-9 and TRBJ2-1, with D possibly being TRBD1 (6 bases). This CDR3 has 15 residues. V lost 5 bases and J 0 bases, leaving 11 bases between the germline ends. In germline, CDR1 is SEHNR, CDR2 FQNEAQ (reference sequence). CDR3 nucleotides: TGTGCCAGCAGCCTAACAGGGAGCTCCTACAATGAGCAGTTCTTC. Its protein is CASSLTGSSYNEQFF.

The V and J genes are TRBV10-3 and TRBJ2-7; D is possibly TRBD1 (6 bases). With 10 bases removed from V and 2 bases from J, the gap between germline ends came to 15 bases. Germline V CDR1 and CDR2: ENHRY, SYGVKD. CDR3 size: 13 residues. The CDR3 reads CATWDTRAYEQYF. The CDR3 nucleotides are TGTGCCACTTGGGACACTCGGGCCTACGAGCAGTACTTC.

This chain joins TRBV4-2 and TRBJ1-5, with a possible D match to TRBD1 (6 bases). This CDR3 comprises 16 residues. Germline V gene lookup returns CDR1 LGHNA and CDR2 YNFKEQ. The V end was cut by 1 base, the J end by 5 bases, with 15 bases between. The DNA of the CDR3 is TGTGCCAGCAGCCAAGGGGAGGGGGTAAGCGATCAGCCCCAGCATTTT. Protein sequence: CASSQGEGVSDQPQHF.

V and J are TRBV19 and TRBJ1-5; tentatively, D is TRBD1 (5 bases). The CDR3 loop spans 13 amino acids. V was trimmed by 6 bases and J by 7 bases, leaving 13 bases between them. Germline assignment: CDR1 LNHDA and CDR2 SQIVND (reference sequence). CDR3 sequence (DNA): TGTGCCAGTAGGCCCCGGGGGGAACAGCCCCAGCATTTT. Its protein is CASRPRGEQPQHF.

This clonotype was seen just once. This rearrangement joins TRBV7-2 to TRBJ1-4, with D tentatively TRBD1 (5 bases). CDR1 is SGHTA and CDR2 is FQGNSA in the germline V gene. V lost 2 bases to trimming and J lost 8 bases, with 12 bases between them. There are 14 residues in the CDR3. The CDR3 DNA follows: TGTGCCAGCAGCTTACGAGGGGCGGGAGAAAAACTGTTTTTT. Its protein is CASSLRGAGEKLFF.

The chain employs TRBV5-1 and TRBJ1-2; D is ambiguous. Trimming pared 0 bases from V and 4 bases from J, leaving 10 bases between. The CDR3 loop spans 14 amino acids. Germline V lookup: CDR1 SGHRS, CDR2 YFSETQ. The CDR3 DNA is TGCGCCAGCAGCTTGGAAGAGCATAGCTATGGCTACACCTTC. Translated, it gives CASSLEEHSYGYTF.

This clonotype was detected a few times. The rearrangement links TRBV29-1 to TRBJ2-2; D unresolved. CDR3 length equals 14 residues. In germline, CDR1 is SQVTM, CDR2 ANQGSEA. The V and J ends lost 6 bases and 4 bases respectively, with 15 bases between them. CDR3 DNA: TGCAGCGTCCCGACGGGCCGTACCACCGGGGAGCTGTTTTTT. Translation gives CSVPTGRTTGELFF.

The chain combines TRBV3-1 with TRBJ2-1, with D perhaps TRBD1 (5 bases). CDR3 length: 15 residues. Deletions cut 4 bases from V and 0 bases from J, with 10 bases between. Germline lookup yields CDR1 LGHDT and CDR2 YNNKEL (reference sequence). DNA of the CDR3: TGTGCCAGCAGCCGGGGCGTGGGCTCCTACAATGAGCAGTTCTTC. It translates to CASSRGVGSYNEQFF.

This chain uses TRBV4-2 with TRBJ2-5, with TRBD2 matching 10 bases. Per germline, CDR1 LGHNA and CDR2 YNFKEQ. V gave up 1 base and J gave up 2 bases; unmatched junction bases: 4. The CDR3 spans 16 residues. This CDR3 reads CASSQVLAGSQETQYF. The DNA for the CDR3 is TGTGCCAGCAGCCAAGTACTAGCGGGGAGTCAAGAGACCCAGTACTTC.

This clonotype was counted between two and nine times. The V call is TRBV5-5, the J call TRBJ2-2, with D unclear. V was clipped by 0 bases and J by 0 bases, with 9 bases between them. The CDR3 extends over 16 amino acids. The germline gives CDR1 SGHKS, CDR2 YYEKEE (reference sequence). The CDR3 here is CASSLEGGSNTGELFF. The CDR3 DNA is TGTGCCAGCAGCTTGGAGGGCGGCTCGAACACCGGGGAGCTGTTTTTT.

The chain carries TRBV4-1 and TRBJ2-1; D is unresolved. This CDR3 is 15 amino acids long. Germline loops: CDR1 MGHRA, CDR2 YSYEKL. With 0 bases removed from V and 4 bases from J, the gap between germline ends came to 10 bases. CDR3 region: CASSQEKILYNEQFF. The CDR3 region has the DNA TGCGCCAGCAGCCAAGAAAAGATACTTTACAATGAGCAGTTCTTC.

This clonotype has a handful of counts. The chain combines TRBV6-8 with TRBJ2-4, with D possibly TRBD1 on 7 matching bases. Germline V gene sequence: CDR1 MNHGY, CDR2 SAAAGT. The V end lost 8 bases, the J end lost 4 bases, and 12 bases lay between the germline ends. This CDR3 comprises 13 residues. CDR3 region: CASWGDRKNIQYF. As DNA, the CDR3 is TGTGCCAGCTGGGGGGACAGAAAAAACATTCAGTACTTC.

The gene calls are TRBV6-1 and TRBJ2-1; TRBD2 might be the D (7 bases). Germline values: CDR1 MNHNS, CDR2 SASEGT. V was shortened by 6 bases and J by 8 bases, with 26 bases between the two germline ends. The CDR3 extends over 17 amino acids. In DNA form, the CDR3 reads TGTGCCAGCAGCGCCGTGGGGGGGCCCTATAGAGGTGATGAGCAGTTCTTC. This gives the protein CASSAVGGPYRGDEQFF.

V gene TRBV7-2 combines with J gene TRBJ2-5, with 7 bases that match TRBD2. CDR1 SGHTA and CDR2 FQGNSA come from the germline V gene. J lost 2 bases, V lost 3 bases, and 6 bases had no gene match. The CDR3 loop spans 15 amino acids. In DNA form, the CDR3 reads TGTGCCAGCAGCTTCGGGGGGAGTGGGCAAGAGACCCAGTACTTC. Translated: CASSFGGSGQETQYF.

The V and J genes are TRBV6-2 or TRBV6-3 and TRBJ2-3; D remains ambiguous. The CDR3 is made up of 15 amino acids. V shed 5 bases and J shed 5 bases, with 17 bases lying between them. Germline CDR1 and CDR2: MNHEY and SVGEGT. Here the CDR3 DNA reads TGTGCCAGCAGTGCGGATGGGTCGACAATAGATACGCAGTATTTT. Its protein is CASSADGSTIDTQYF.